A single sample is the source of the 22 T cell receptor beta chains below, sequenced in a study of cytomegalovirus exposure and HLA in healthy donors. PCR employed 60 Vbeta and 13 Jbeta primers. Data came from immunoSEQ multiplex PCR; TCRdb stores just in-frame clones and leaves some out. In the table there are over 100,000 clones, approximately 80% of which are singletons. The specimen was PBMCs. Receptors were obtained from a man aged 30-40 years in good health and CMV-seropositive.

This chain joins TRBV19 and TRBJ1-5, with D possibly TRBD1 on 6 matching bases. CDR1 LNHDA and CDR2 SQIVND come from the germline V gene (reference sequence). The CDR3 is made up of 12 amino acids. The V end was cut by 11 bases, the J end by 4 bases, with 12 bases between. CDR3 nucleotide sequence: TGTGCCGCCGATACAGGGAATCAGCCCCAGCATTTT. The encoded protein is CAADTGNQPQHF.

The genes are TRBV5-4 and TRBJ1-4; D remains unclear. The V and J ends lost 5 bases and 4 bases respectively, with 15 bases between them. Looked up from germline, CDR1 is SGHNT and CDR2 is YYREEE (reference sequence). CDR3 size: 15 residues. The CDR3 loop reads CASSREGSFNEKLFF. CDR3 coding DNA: TGTGCCAGCAGTCGAGAAGGGAGTTTTAATGAAAAACTGTTTTTT. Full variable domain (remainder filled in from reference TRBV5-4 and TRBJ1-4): ETGVTQSPTHLIKTRGQQVTLRCSSQSGHNTVSWYQQALGQGPQFIFQYYREEENGRGNFPPRFSGLQFPNYSSELNVNALELDDSALYLCASSREGSFNEKLFFGSGTQLSVL.

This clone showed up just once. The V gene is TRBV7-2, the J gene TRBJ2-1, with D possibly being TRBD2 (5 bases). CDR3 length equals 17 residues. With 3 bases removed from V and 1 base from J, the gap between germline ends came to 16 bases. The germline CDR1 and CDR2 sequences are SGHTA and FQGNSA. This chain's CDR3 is CASSFMEAWRSYNEQFF. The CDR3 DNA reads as TGTGCCAGCAGCTTTATGGAGGCATGGCGTTCCTACAATGAGCAGTTCTTC.

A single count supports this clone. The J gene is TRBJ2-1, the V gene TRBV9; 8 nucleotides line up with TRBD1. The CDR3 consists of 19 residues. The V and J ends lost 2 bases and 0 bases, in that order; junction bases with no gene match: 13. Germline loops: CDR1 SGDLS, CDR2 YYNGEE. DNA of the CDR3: TGTGCCAGCAGCGTTTCATCAGGGGGCCACAAAAGCTCCTACAATGAGCAGTTCTTC. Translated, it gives CASSVSSGGHKSSYNEQFF.

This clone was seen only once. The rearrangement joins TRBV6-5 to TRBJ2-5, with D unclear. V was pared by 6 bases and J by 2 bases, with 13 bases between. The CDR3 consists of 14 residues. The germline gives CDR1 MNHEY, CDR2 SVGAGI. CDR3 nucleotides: TGTGCCAGCAGCCTCTCGAGGATTCAAGAGACCCAGTACTTC. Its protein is CASSLSRIQETQYF.

The CDR3 protein is CASSYAGHNQPQHF. The DNA of the CDR3 is TGTGCCAGCAGTTACGCCGGACACAATCAGCCCCAGCATTTT. J is TRBJ1-5 and V is TRBV6-5, with D perhaps TRBD1 (5 bases). This CDR3 is 14 amino acids long. The germline V and J ends were trimmed by 2 bases and 3 bases, with 8 bases remaining between them. Per the germline V gene, CDR1 is MNHEY and CDR2 is SVGAGI.

The CDR3, as DNA: TGCGCCAGCAGTGGGGGGGAGGCGATACACGAGCAGTACTTC. It specifies CASSGGEAIHEQYF. The genes are TRBV10-1 and TRBJ2-7, with TRBD2 as a possible D gene (6 bases). V lost 4 bases and J 5 bases, leaving 15 bases between the germline ends. The CDR3 spans 14 residues. From germline, CDR1 is WNHNN and CDR2 SYGVQD (reference sequence).

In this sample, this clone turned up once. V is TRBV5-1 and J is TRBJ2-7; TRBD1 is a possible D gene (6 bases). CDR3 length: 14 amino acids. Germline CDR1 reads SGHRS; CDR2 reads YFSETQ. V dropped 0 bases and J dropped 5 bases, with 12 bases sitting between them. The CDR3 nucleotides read TGCGCCAGCAGCTTGGCTGCAGGGGTAGACGAGCAGTACTTC. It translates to CASSLAAGVDEQYF.

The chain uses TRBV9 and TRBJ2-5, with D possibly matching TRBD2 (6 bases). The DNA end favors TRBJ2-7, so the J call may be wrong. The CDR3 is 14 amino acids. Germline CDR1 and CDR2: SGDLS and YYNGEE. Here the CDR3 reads CASSGGDGSYEQYF. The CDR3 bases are TGTGCCAGCAGCGGGGGGGACGGGTCCTACGAGCAGTACTTC.

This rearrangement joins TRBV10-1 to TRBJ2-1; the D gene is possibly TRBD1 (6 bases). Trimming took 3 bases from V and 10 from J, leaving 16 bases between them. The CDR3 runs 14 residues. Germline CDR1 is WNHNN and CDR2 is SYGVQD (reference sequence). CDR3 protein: CASSEIISRGEQFF. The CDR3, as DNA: TGCGCCAGCAGTGAAATTATCTCTAGGGGGGAGCAGTTCTTC.

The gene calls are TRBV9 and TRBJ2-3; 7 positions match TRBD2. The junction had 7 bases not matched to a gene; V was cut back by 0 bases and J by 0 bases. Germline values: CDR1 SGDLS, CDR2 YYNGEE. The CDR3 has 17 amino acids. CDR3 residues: CASSVVSSSGSTDTQYF. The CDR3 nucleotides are TGTGCCAGCAGCGTAGTAAGTTCTAGCGGAAGCACAGATACGCAGTATTTT.

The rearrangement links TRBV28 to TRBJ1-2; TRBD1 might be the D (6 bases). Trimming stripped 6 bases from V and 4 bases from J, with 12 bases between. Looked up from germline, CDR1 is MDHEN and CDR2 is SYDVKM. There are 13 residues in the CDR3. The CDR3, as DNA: TGTGCCAGCAGCACAGGGCTCGTCTATGGCTACACCTTC. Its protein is CASSTGLVYGYTF.

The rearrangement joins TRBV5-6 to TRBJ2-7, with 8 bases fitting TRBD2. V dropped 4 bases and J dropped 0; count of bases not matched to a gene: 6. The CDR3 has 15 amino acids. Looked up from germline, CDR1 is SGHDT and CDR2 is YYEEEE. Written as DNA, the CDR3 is TGTGCCAGCAGCCGGGGGGGGGCCCTCTCCTACGAGCAGTACTTC. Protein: CASSRGGALSYEQYF.

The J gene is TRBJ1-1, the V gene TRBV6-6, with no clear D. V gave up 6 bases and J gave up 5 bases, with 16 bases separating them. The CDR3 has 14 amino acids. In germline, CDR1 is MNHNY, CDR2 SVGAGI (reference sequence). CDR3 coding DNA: TGTGCCAGCAGCCCCGGAGTGGCGGGAACTGAAGCTTTCTTT. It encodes CASSPGVAGTEAFF.

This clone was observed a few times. The CDR3 here is CASSLWGGNTEAFF. CDR3 nucleotide sequence: TGTGCCAGCAGCTTGTGGGGAGGGAACACTGAAGCTTTCTTT. V gene TRBV11-3 combines with J gene TRBJ1-1; D uncertain. The CDR3 is made up of 14 amino acids. The V and J ends lost 3 bases and 1 base respectively, with 9 bases between them. Germline V CDR1 and CDR2: SGHNT, YENEEA.

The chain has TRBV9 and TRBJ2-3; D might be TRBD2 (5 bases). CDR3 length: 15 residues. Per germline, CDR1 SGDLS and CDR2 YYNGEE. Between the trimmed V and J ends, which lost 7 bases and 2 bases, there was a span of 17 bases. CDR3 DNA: TGTGCCAGCGGGCGGGCGGGCCCCCCCACAGATACGCAGTATTTT. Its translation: CASGRAGPPTDTQYF.

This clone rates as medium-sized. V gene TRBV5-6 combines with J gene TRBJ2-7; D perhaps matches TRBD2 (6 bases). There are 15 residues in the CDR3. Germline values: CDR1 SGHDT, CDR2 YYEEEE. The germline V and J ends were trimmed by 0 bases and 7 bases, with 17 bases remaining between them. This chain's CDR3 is CASSLGGVAWREQYF. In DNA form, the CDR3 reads TGTGCCAGCAGCTTGGGGGGGGTGGCCTGGCGGGAGCAGTACTTC.

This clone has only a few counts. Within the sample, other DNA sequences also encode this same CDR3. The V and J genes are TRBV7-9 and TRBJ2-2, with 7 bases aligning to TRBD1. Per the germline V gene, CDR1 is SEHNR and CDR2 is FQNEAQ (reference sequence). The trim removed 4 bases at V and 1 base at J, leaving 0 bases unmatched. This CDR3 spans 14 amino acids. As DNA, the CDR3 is TGTGCCAGCAGCTGGACAGGGAACACCGGGGAGCTGTTTTTT. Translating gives CASSWTGNTGELFF.

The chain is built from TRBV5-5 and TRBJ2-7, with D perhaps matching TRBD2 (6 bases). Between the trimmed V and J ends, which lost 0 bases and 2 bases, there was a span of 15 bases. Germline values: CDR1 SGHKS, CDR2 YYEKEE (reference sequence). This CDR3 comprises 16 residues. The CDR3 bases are TGTGCCAGCAGCTTGGCCCCGGGCGGGAACCCCTACGAGCAGTACTTC. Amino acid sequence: CASSLAPGGNPYEQYF.

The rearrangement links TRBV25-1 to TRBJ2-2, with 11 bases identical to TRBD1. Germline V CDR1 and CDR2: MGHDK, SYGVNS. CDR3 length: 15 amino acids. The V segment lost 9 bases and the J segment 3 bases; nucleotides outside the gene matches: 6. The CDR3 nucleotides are TGTGCCAGTTCCGGGACAGGGGGTTACACCGGGGAGCTGTTTTTT. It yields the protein CASSGTGGYTGELFF.

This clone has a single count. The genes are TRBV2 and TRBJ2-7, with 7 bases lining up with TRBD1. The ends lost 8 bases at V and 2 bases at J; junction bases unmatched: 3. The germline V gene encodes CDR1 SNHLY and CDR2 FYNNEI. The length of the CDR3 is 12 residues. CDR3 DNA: TGTGCCAGCGCCGGACAGGCCTACGAGCAGTACGTC. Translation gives CASAGQAYEQYV.

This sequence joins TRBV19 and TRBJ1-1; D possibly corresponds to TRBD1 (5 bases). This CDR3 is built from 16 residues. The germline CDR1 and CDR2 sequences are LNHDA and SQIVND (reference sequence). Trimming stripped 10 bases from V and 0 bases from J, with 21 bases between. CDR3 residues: CATSDSRYFMNTEAFF. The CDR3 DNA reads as TGTGCCACTTCCGACAGTCGCTACTTTATGAACACTGAAGCTTTCTTT.